The 12 T cell receptor beta chains listed next were all sequenced from one sample in a study of blood T cells in healthy people across ages. The use of a sample-barcoded 5' primer and a J-beta primer mix characterized a second PCR of roughly 7 to 11 cycles. One entry per CDR3 protein results from TCRdb running MiXCR on the 5' RACE reads. The profile shows some 640,000 distinct CDR3 sequences, over 45% of them singletons. The source material was blood. Receptor source: a woman aged 60-70 years in good health.

This clonotype was counted a few times. The genes are TRBV6-2 or TRBV6-3 and TRBJ2-7; 8 bases are a match to TRBD1. V was pared by 9 bases and J by 2 bases, with 12 bases of the junction left unmatched. The CDR3 extends over 15 amino acids. Germline loops: CDR1 MNHEY, CDR2 SVGEGT. This chain's CDR3 is CASLPSGQGPYEQYF. Here the CDR3 DNA reads TGTGCCAGTCTGCCAAGCGGACAGGGACCCTACGAGCAGTACTTC.

This clonotype has only one observation. This chain joins TRBV5-4 and TRBJ2-2; D is undetermined. The CDR3 loop spans 16 amino acids. V was shortened by 7 bases and J by 1 base, with 17 bases between the two germline ends. CDR1 and CDR2 (germline): SGHNT, YYREEE (reference sequence). The CDR3 DNA reads as TGTGCCAGCTCAGTGGACGGCGTAGTGAACACCGGGGAGCTGTTTTTT. It specifies CASSVDGVVNTGELFF.

The chain uses TRBV2 and TRBJ2-7; a possible D gene is TRBD2 (6 bases). TRBJ2-5 explains the end of the DNA better; the J call may be wrong. The germline V gene encodes CDR1 SNHLY and CDR2 FYNNEI. The CDR3 totals 14 residues. The DNA for the CDR3 is TGTGCCAGCAGTGACGGGAGAGGAGTTGAGACCCAGTACTTC. Encoded protein: CASSDGRGVETQYF.

Worth noting for this clonotype: This may be a read error: a much more frequent sequence differs by one nucleotide. V is TRBV12-3 or TRBV12-4 and J is TRBJ2-7; D is possibly TRBD2 (7 bases). This CDR3 has 14 residues. The CDR3 here is CASSLRGGAYERYF. The DNA for the CDR3 is TGTGCCAGCAGTTTGAGGGGGGGGGCCTACGAGCGGTACTTC.

This clonotype has just one count. The CDR3 reads CASSANGFSGNTIYF. In DNA, the CDR3 is TGTGCCAGCAGCGCCAACGGGTTTAGTGGAAACACCATATATTTT. The rearrangement links TRBV3-1 to TRBJ1-3; D gene unclear. Looked up from germline, CDR1 is LGHDT and CDR2 is YNNKEL (reference sequence). CDR3 size: 15 residues. The V end lost 5 bases, the J end lost 3 bases, and 14 bases lay between the germline ends.

The chain combines TRBV7-6 with TRBJ2-1; 10 bases are a match to TRBD2. V trimming: 5 bases; J trimming: 4 bases; junction bases outside the gene matches: 8. Per the germline V gene, CDR1 is SGHVS and CDR2 is FNYEAQ. This CDR3 comprises 16 residues. CDR3 amino acids: CASSMLTSGSYNEQFF. The CDR3 nucleotides are TGTGCCAGCAGCATGCTGACTAGCGGGTCTTACAATGAGCAGTTCTTC.

The genes are TRBV30 and TRBJ2-1, with no clear D. Germline V CDR1 and CDR2: GTSNPN, SVGIG (reference sequence). The V gene lost 2 bases and the J gene lost 0 bases, with 14 bases spanning the gap. CDR3 length: 16 amino acids. CDR3 sequence: CAWSYPMRRSYNEQFF. CDR3 DNA sequence: TGTGCCTGGAGTTACCCAATGAGACGCTCCTACAATGAGCAGTTCTTC.

To note about this clonotype: This sequence may be a read error, since a much larger clone differs from it by one base. The genes are TRBV7-2 and TRBJ2-1; 9 nucleotides line up with TRBD2. With V trimmed by 5 bases and J by 9 bases, 17 bases remained unmatched. The CDR3 totals 17 residues. The V gene's germline CDR1 is SGHTA and CDR2 FQGNSA. The CDR3: CASSPRPGSSGTSEQFF. The DNA of the CDR3 is TGTGCCAGCAGCCCCCGACCGGGGTCTAGCGGGACAAGTGAGCAGTTCTTC.

This clonotype was seen a handful of times. The CDR3 DNA is TGCAGTGCTAAGCCGGGACTAGCGGGAGCTACAGATACGCAGTATTTT. It encodes CSAKPGLAGATDTQYF. The chain links TRBV20-1 to TRBJ2-3; 14 positions match TRBD2. Trimming at V came to 4 bases and at J to 3 bases, leaving 6 bases not matched to a gene. In germline, CDR1 is DFQATT, CDR2 SNEGSKA (reference sequence). There are 16 residues in the CDR3.

This clonotype was picked up one time. This chain uses TRBV15 with TRBJ1-1; no reliable D call. Trimming took 2 bases from V and 6 from J, leaving 10 bases between them. Germline assignment: CDR1 LNHNV and CDR2 YYDKDF (reference sequence). This CDR3 contains 13 residues. In nucleotides, the CDR3 is TGTGCCACCAGCAGACGGGCGGGTGCTGAAGCTTTCTTT. This encodes CATSRRAGAEAFF.

This chain joins TRBV5-1 and TRBJ2-4; 10 bases are shared with TRBD1. The V gene end was trimmed by 7 bases and the J gene end by 5 bases; junction bases not matched to a gene: 9. CDR1 is SGHRS and CDR2 is YFSETQ in the germline V gene. The CDR3 is 15 amino acids. The CDR3 sequence: CASHRDRGFENIQYF. CDR3 in DNA: TGCGCCAGCCACCGGGACAGGGGATTTGAAAACATTCAGTACTTC.

The V call is TRBV4-3, the J call TRBJ2-3; 9 bases fit TRBD2. J was trimmed by 6 bases and V by 4 bases; bases with no gene match: 5. This CDR3 spans 14 amino acids. Per germline, CDR1 LGHNA and CDR2 YSLEER. The CDR3 coding sequence is TGCGCCAGCAGCCCTAGCGGGACGTCCGATACGCAGTATTTT. It specifies CASSPSGTSDTQYF.